A single sample gave rise to the 8 T cell receptor beta chains below, sequenced in a study of esophageal squamous cell carcinoma tumors. PCR used a TCR alpha or TCR beta constant-region primer with a P20EA primer, then nested PCR with CA2 or CB2. Reverse transcription used a polyT18-containing BSL-18E primer, and TCR genes were amplified by unbiased adaptor ligation RT-PCR. TCRdb fed the 5' RACE reads into MiXCR, producing one record per CDR3 protein. The specimen's table records roughly 8 distinct CDR3 sequences. The specimen was tumor tissue. Receptors were obtained from a man aged 45 to 79 with esophageal squamous cell carcinoma.

Comments on this clonotype: Because this beta chain is a stray read in a library intended to capture alpha chains, its abundance should not be given much weight. The chain employs TRBV11-1 and TRBJ2-1; D is unclear. This CDR3 comprises 18 residues. The V gene lost 5 bases and the J gene lost 0 bases, with 20 bases spanning the gap. Germline CDR1 reads SGHAT; CDR2 reads FQDESV (reference sequence). The CDR3 DNA follows: TGTGCCAGCAGCCCAGTCCCTACGTTCCTTGGCTCCTACAATGAGCAGTTCTTC. Encoded protein: CASSPVPTFLGSYNEQFF.

A note on this clonotype: This beta chain turned up in a library designed for alpha chains; as an off-target read, its abundance says little. The chain uses TRBV29-1 and TRBJ2-3; a weak D match, TRBD2 (5 bases). The CDR3 totals 14 residues. The V and J ends lost 6 bases and 4 bases respectively, with 17 bases between them. The germline V gene encodes CDR1 SQVTM and CDR2 ANQGSEA. CDR3 protein: CSVDPLERSDTQYF. CDR3 DNA: TGCAGCGTGGACCCCCTGGAGCGGTCAGATACGCAGTATTTT.

This clonotype has only one observation. As an off-target read in a library built for alpha chains, this beta chain has a frequency of little significance. V and J are TRBV29-1 and TRBJ1-3, with D tentatively TRBD1 (6 bases). Germline-derived CDR1 and CDR2 are SQVTM and ANQGSEA. V lost 6 bases and J lost 4, with 13 bases in between. CDR3 length: 13 residues. CDR3 coding DNA: TGCAGCGTATGGACAGATCGAGGAAACACCATATATTTT. Its translation: CSVWTDRGNTIYF.

As to this clonotype: Being off target in a library aimed at alpha chains, this beta chain has a size of little meaning. This sequence joins TRBV7-9 and TRBJ1-2, with D unresolved. The CDR3 extends over 11 amino acids. From germline, CDR1 is SEHNR and CDR2 FQNEAQ (reference sequence). The ends were cut back, 7 bases at V and 13 bases at J, with 16 bases in the middle. The CDR3 sequence is CASTLEAPSTF. CDR3 nucleotides: TGTGCCAGCACCCTCGAGGCCCCATCCACCTTC.

This clonotype has just one count. For a library built for alpha chains, this beta chain is a stray read; little rests on its size. The V call is TRBV19, the J call TRBJ2-1, with no clear D. Germline CDR1 is LNHDA and CDR2 is SQIVND (reference sequence). CDR3 length equals 14 residues. The V gene lost 9 bases and the J gene lost 3 bases, with 15 bases spanning the gap. The chain's CDR3 is CASGRFGIYNEQFF. DNA of the CDR3: TGTGCCAGCGGACGATTTGGGATCTACAATGAGCAGTTCTTC.

Note on this clonotype: This beta chain appears as a stray read in a library generated for alpha chains; its size is not informative. The chain carries TRBV15 and TRBJ2-7, with D tentatively TRBD2 (6 bases). The CDR3 length is 15 residues. Deletions cut 0 bases from V and 0 bases from J, with 9 bases between. CDR1 is LNHNV, CDR2 YYDKDF, per germline (reference sequence). The CDR3 here is CATSRDFGGSYEQYF. The CDR3 DNA is TGTGCCACCAGCAGAGATTTCGGGGGCTCCTACGAGCAGTACTTC.

For this clonotype: Because this beta chain is a stray read in a library intended to capture alpha chains, its abundance should not be given much weight. The chain uses TRBV6-6 and TRBJ1-6; 7 bases match TRBD1. The CDR3 is 14 amino acids. V gave up 0 bases and J gave up 9 bases; unmatched junction bases: 2. Germline V gene data show CDR1 as MNHNY and CDR2 as SVGAGI (reference sequence). The CDR3 DNA reads as TGTGCCAGCAGTTACTCGAACAGGGGTTCACCCCTCCACTTT. It codes for CASSYSNRGSPLHF.

Notes on this clonotype: This beta chain is an off-target read within a library intended for alpha chains, so its frequency means little. The V call is TRBV5-1, the J call TRBJ2-3; D not resolved. V gave up 0 bases and J gave up 0 bases, with 11 bases separating them. The CDR3 has 16 amino acids. Germline CDR1 and CDR2: SGHRS and YFSETQ. Here the CDR3 reads CASSLEWAPSTDTQYF. The CDR3 DNA reads TGCGCCAGCAGCTTGGAGTGGGCTCCTAGCACAGATACGCAGTATTTT.